The rows below give T cell receptor beta chains drawn from one sample of a study of CD8 T cells in Susac syndrome. TCRdb re-analysed the immunoSEQ multiplex PCR reads in MiXCR, keeping a single row per CDR3 protein. The sample includes some 200,000 distinct CDR3 sequences, 85% to 95% of them seen just once. What was sequenced was CD8+ T cells from PBMCs. The receptors come from a human donor with Susac syndrome. Each CDR3 is given with its conserved first and last residue. A D gene is named only where the DNA matches it firmly. Size values are once, few and many counts, or a class for expanded clones, and some rows have none.

TRBV9	TRBD2	TRBJ2-4	-	CASSPPAGLAKNIQYF	TGTGCCAGCAGCCCCCCAGCGGGGCTAGCCAAAAACATTCAGTACTTC
TRBV15	-	TRBJ1-5	-	CATSRTTVSNQPQHF	TGTGCCACCAGCAGAACGACAGTAAGCAATCAGCCCCAGCATTTT
TRBV11-2	TRBD2	TRBJ2-1	once	CASNERTSVYNEQFF	TGTGCCAGCAACGAAAGGACTAGCGTTTACAATGAGCAGTTCTTC
TRBV12-3/TRBV12-4	-	TRBJ2-5	-	CASSASGDRETQYF	TGTGCCAGCAGTGCCTCCGGGGATCGGGAGACCCAGTACTTC
TRBV7-9	TRBD1	TRBJ2-7	-	CASSPGQGANYEQYF	TGTGCCAGCAGTCCTGGACAGGGGGCTAACTACGAGCAGTACTTC
TRBV6-1	TRBD2	TRBJ2-3	once	CASSPPGSGGTDTQYF	TGTGCCAGCAGTCCGCCTGGGAGCGGGGGAACAGATACGCAGTATTTT
TRBV9	TRBD2	TRBJ2-1	-	CASSPASGGFNEQFF	TGTGCCAGCAGCCCCGCTAGCGGGGGGTTCAATGAGCAGTTCTTC
TRBV6-1	-	TRBJ1-6	-	CASSEWGSYNSPLHF	TGTGCCAGCAGTGAATGGGGCTCCTATAATTCACCCCTCCACTTT
TRBV15	-	TRBJ2-3	-	CATSSRWSNTDTQYF	TGTGCCACCAGCAGTAGGTGGTCTAACACAGATACGCAGTATTTT
TRBV30	-	TRBJ1-4	-	CAWSVHNEKLFF	TGTGCCTGGAGTGTCCATAATGAAAAACTGTTTTTT
TRBV12-5	-	TRBJ1-2	-	CASVGQGYGYTF	TGTGCTAGTGTGGGGCAGGGGTATGGCTACACCTTC
TRBV6-1	-	TRBJ1-2	-	CASSPPVFTAREDGYTF	TGTGCCAGCAGTCCGCCCGTTTTTACGGCTCGGGAAGATGGCTACACCTTC
TRBV15	-	TRBJ1-2	-	CATSISPNYGYTF	TGTGCCACCAGCATCTCTCCTAACTATGGCTACACCTTC
TRBV9	TRBD1	TRBJ1-5	-	CASSARDRVNQPQHF	TGTGCCAGCAGCGCCCGGGACAGGGTCAATCAGCCCCAGCATTTT
TRBV20-1	-	TRBJ1-3	-	CSASLGLEGNTIYF	TGCAGTGCTAGTTTGGGGTTGGAAGGAAACACCATATATTTT
TRBV30	TRBD1	TRBJ2-7	-	CAWTGPTGNRYEQYF	TGTGCCTGGACAGGGCCGACAGGGAATCGTTACGAGCAGTACTTC
TRBV20-1	TRBD2	TRBJ2-7	-	CSASRAGLGSGEQYF	TGCAGTGCTAGTAGGGCGGGACTAGGTTCGGGAGAGCAGTACTTC
TRBV12-3/TRBV12-4	-	TRBJ2-7	-	CASSLGLGTYEQYF	TGTGCCAGCAGTTTAGGGCTAGGGACCTACGAGCAGTACTTC
TRBV2	-	TRBJ2-7	-	CASSEAFSYEQYF	TGTGCCAGCAGTGAAGCATTTTCCTACGAGCAGTACTTC
TRBV3-1	TRBD2	TRBJ2-1	-	CASSQDQVLAGEQFF	TGTGCCAGCAGCCAAGATCAGGTCTTAGCGGGAGAGCAGTTCTTC
TRBV10-1	-	TRBJ2-1	-	CASSESGEPPYNEQFF	TGCGCCAGCAGTGAGTCGGGGGAGCCTCCCTACAATGAGCAGTTCTTC
TRBV7-2	TRBD2	TRBJ2-7	-	CASSSNGGQLAWEQYF	TGTGCCAGCAGCTCGAATGGAGGGCAACTAGCGTGGGAGCAGTACTTC
TRBV7-9	-	TRBJ1-5	-	CASSSKGTDGNQPQHF	TGTGCCAGCAGCTCGAAAGGGACGGACGGGAATCAGCCCCAGCATTTT
TRBV30	-	TRBJ2-7	once	CAWRPGTSAYEQYF	TGTGCCTGGAGGCCCGGGACATCGGCGTACGAGCAGTACTTC
TRBV11-2	-	TRBJ2-7	-	CASSLSWGAESYEQYF	TGTGCCAGCAGCTTATCGTGGGGGGCAGAATCCTACGAGCAGTACTTC
TRBV7-6	-	TRBJ2-3	-	CASSLASKADTQYF	TGTGCCAGCAGCTTAGCGTCCAAGGCAGATACGCAGTATTTT
TRBV15	-	TRBJ2-3	-	CATSRRDNTDTQYF	TGTGCCACCAGCAGACGGGACAATACAGATACGCAGTATTTT
TRBV9	TRBD1	TRBJ2-2	-	CASSAPGTGITGELFF	TGTGCCAGCAGCGCTCCCGGGACAGGAATTACCGGGGAGCTGTTTTTT
TRBV11-2	-	TRBJ2-7	-	CASSLEVNSYYEQYF	TGTGCCAGCAGCTTAGAGGTCAACAGTTACTACGAGCAGTACTTC
TRBV20-1	-	TRBJ2-7	-	CSARAPGLEQYF	TGCAGTGCTAGAGCCCCTGGCCTCGAGCAGTACTTC
TRBV27	-	TRBJ1-2	-	CASSPGAGVYGYTF	TGTGCCAGCAGTCCAGGAGCGGGGGTCTATGGCTACACCTTC
TRBV6-6	-	TRBJ1-6	-	CASSYARTNNSPLHF	TGTGCCAGCAGTTACGCAAGGACGAATAATTCACCCCTCCACTTT
TRBV5-1	-	TRBJ2-7	-	CASSKAEVSYEQYF	TGCGCCAGCAGCAAGGCGGAAGTCTCCTACGAGCAGTACTTC
TRBV14	-	TRBJ1-2	-	CASSRIEGSGYTF	TGTGCCAGCAGCCGTATAGAGGGATCTGGCTACACCTTC
TRBV29-1	-	TRBJ2-1	-	CSAVNGVHEQFF	TGCAGCGCAGTGAATGGGGTACATGAGCAGTTCTTC
TRBV7-9	TRBD1	TRBJ2-7	-	CASSSTGTEVLYEQYF	TGTGCCAGCAGCTCTACCGGGACAGAGGTACTGTACGAGCAGTACTTC
TRBV18	-	TRBJ2-5	-	CASSLPPDWNQETQYF	TGTGCCAGCTCACTTCCACCAGACTGGAACCAAGAGACCCAGTACTTC
TRBV7-6	-	TRBJ2-7	-	CASSLASGQTYEQYF	TGTGCCAGCAGCTTAGCGTCAGGACAGACCTACGAGCAGTACTTC
TRBV4-1	-	TRBJ2-5	-	CASSQDEGDSQETQYF	TGCGCCAGCAGCCAAGATGAGGGGGACTCCCAAGAGACCCAGTACTTC
TRBV4-1	-	TRBJ1-1	-	CASSQDSGARNTEAFF	TGCGCCAGCAGCCAAGATTCGGGGGCTAGGAACACTGAAGCTTTCTTT
TRBV7-9	TRBD2	TRBJ2-7	-	CASSPRSASGYEQYF	TGTGCCAGCAGCCCACGAAGCGCTAGCGGTTACGAGCAGTACTTC
TRBV28	TRBD1	TRBJ1-4	-	CASSLAGTGLVEKLFF	TGTGCCAGCAGTTTGGCCGGGACAGGGCTGGTGGAAAAACTGTTTTTT
TRBV11-3	-	TRBJ2-1	-	CASSLPSQYHEQFF	TGTGCCAGCAGCTTACCTTCACAATACCATGAGCAGTTCTTC